This entry concerns a single T cell receptor (beta chain). These data originate in a study of breast tumors, draining lymph nodes, adjacent tissues. The germline V gene encodes CDR1 SNHLY and CDR2 FYNNEI. The CDR3 totals 14 residues. Germline trimming cut 6 bases from V and 3 bases from J; bases unmatched to any gene: 7. In TCRdb, the multiplex PCR reads were re-called with MiXCR into one record per CDR3 protein. The sample shows about 230,000 distinct CDR3 sequences, about 34% of them seen only once. Samples came from axillary lymph nodes draining the breast cancer. The sample consisted of axillary lymph node tissue. The source is a female donor with breast cancer. Some clones in this sample may be carry-over from other donors' samples. The chain combines TRBV2 with TRBJ2-7, with 8 bases that match TRBD2. As DNA, the CDR3 is TGTGCCAGCAGCCAAAGCGGGACTAGCTACGAGCAGTACTTC. Protein product: CASSQSGTSYEQYF.